This T cell receptor (beta chain) was recovered during a study of neurological immune-mediated disorders. Notes on the study in general: The expanded clones of different subjects shared no CDR3 amino acid sequences (suggesting private repertoires in all groups). In HTLV-1-associated myelopathy, TCR clonal expansion was greatest, and in multiple sclerosis it was least, below healthy controls.

The CDR3 length is 16 residues. The germline gives CDR1 SGHAT, CDR2 FQNNGV. Trimming cost V 4 bases and J 3 bases; bases outside gene matches: 11. TCRdb recomputed calls from the 5' RACE reads with MiXCR, one row per CDR3 protein. Found here are approximately 46,000 distinct CDR3 sequences, around 2.9% of them singletons; the top ten hold about 15%. There are a few counts of this clonotype. Its specificity is unknown. This chain links TRBV11-2 with TRBJ1-1; 7 nucleotides align to TRBD1. The sequence was obtained from a woman in her forties or fifties with multiple sclerosis. The sample consisted of PBMCs. CDR3 residues: CASSSWKGGLDTEAFF. CDR3 sequence (DNA): TGTGCCAGCAGCTCCTGGAAAGGGGGCCTGGACACTGAAGCTTTCTTT.